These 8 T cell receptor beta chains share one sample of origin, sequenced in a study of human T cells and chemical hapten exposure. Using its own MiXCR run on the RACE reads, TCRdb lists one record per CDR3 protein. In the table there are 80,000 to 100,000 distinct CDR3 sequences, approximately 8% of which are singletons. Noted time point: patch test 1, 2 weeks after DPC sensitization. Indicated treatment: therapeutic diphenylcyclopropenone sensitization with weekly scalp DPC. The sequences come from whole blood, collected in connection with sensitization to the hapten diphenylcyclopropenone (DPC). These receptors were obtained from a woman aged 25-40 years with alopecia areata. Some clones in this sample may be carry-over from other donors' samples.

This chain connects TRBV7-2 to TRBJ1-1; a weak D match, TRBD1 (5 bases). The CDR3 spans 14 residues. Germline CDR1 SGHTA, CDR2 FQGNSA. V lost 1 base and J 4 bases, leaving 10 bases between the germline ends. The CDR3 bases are TGTGCCAGCAGCTTAGGGGCCCAGGGCACTGAAGCTTTCTTT. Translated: CASSLGAQGTEAFF.

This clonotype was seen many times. CDR3 DNA sequence: TGTGCCAGCAGCGTTTCCGGGACTAGCGATGAGCAGTTCTTC. Protein product: CASSVSGTSDEQFF. The V call is TRBV9, the J call TRBJ2-1; 10 bases fit TRBD2. This CDR3 is 14 amino acids long. Per the germline V gene, CDR1 is SGDLS and CDR2 is YYNGEE. J lost 8 bases, V lost 2 bases, and 4 bases had no gene match.

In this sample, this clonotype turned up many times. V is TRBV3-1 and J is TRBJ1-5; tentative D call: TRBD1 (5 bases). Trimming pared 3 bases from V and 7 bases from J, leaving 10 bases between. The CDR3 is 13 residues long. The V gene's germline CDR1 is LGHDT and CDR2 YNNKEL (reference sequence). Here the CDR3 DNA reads TGTGCCAGCAGCCAGTCGCGGGGGCAGCCCCAGCATTTT. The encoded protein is CASSQSRGQPQHF. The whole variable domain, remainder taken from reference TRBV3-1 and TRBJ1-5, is DTAVSQTPKYLVTQMGNDKSIKCEQNLGHDTMYWYKQDSKKFLKIMFSYNNKELIINETVPNRFSPKSPDKAHLNLHINSLELGDSAVYFCASSQSRGQPQHFGDGTRLSIL.

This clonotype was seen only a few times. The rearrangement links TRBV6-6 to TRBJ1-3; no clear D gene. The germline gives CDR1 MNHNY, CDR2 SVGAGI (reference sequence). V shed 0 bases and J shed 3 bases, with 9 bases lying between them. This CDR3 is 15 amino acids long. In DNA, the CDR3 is TGTGCCAGCAGTTACTCATCGGCAGATGGAAACACCATATATTTT. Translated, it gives CASSYSSADGNTIYF.

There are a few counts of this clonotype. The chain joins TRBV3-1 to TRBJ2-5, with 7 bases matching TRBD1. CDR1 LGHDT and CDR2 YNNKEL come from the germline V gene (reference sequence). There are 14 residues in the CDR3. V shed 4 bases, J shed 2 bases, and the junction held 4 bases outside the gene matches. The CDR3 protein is CASSPTTGQETQYF. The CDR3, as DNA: TGTGCCAGCAGCCCTACGACAGGGCAAGAGACCCAGTACTTC.

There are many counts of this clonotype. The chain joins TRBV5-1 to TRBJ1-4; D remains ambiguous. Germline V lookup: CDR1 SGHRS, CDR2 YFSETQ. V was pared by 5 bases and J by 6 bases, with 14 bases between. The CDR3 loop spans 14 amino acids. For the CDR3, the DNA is TGCGCCAGCAGGTTCGGGCAGCCCGATGAAAAACTGTTTTTT. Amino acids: CASRFGQPDEKLFF.

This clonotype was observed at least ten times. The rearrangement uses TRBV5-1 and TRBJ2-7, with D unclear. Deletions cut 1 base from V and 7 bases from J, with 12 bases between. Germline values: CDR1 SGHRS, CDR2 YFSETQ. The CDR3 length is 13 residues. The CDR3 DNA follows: TGCGCCAGCAGCTTGTTTTCAGGTGGGGAGCAGTACTTC. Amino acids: CASSLFSGGEQYF.

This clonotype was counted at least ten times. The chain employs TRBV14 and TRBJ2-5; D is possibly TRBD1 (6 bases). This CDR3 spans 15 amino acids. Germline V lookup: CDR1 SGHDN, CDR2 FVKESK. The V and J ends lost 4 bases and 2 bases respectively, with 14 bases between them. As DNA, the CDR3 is TGTGCCAGCAGCCGAAACTTCGGGACACAAGAGACCCAGTACTTC. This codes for CASSRNFGTQETQYF. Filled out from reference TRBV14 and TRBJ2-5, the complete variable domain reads EAGVTQFPSHSVIEKGQTVTLRCDPISGHDNLYWYRRVMGKEIKFLLHFVKESKQDESGMPNNRFLAERTGGTYSTLKVQPAELEDSGVYFCASSRNFGTQETQYFGPGTRLLVL.